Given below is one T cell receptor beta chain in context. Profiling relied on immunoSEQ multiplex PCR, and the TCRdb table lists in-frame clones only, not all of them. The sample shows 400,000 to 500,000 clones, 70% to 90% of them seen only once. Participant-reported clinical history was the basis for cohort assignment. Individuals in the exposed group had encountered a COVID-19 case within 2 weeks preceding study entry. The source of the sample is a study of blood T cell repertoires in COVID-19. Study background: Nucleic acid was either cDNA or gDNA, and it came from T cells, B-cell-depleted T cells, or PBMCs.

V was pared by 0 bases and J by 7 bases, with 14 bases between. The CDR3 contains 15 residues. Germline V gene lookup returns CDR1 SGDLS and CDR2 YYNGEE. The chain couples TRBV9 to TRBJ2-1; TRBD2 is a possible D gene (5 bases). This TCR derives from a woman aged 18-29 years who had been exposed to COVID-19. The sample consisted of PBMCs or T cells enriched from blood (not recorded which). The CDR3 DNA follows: TGTGCCAGCAGCGTAGGACTTGTCGGGGTTAATGAGCAGTTCTTC. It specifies CASSVGLVGVNEQFF.